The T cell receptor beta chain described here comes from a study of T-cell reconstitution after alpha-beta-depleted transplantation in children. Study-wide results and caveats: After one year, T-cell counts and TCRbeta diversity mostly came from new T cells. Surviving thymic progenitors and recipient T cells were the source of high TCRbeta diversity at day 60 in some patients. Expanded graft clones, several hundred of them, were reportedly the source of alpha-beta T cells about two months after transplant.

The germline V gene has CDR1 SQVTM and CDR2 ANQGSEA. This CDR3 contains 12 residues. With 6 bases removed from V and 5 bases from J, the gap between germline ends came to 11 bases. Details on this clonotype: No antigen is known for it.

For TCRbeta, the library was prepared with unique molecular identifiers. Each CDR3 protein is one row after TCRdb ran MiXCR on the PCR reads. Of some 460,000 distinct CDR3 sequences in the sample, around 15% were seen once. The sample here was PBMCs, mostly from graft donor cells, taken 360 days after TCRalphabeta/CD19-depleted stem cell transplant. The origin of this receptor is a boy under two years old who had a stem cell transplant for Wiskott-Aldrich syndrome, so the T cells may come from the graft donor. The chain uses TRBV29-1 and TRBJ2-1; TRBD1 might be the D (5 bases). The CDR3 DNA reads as TGCAGCGTGGGTGCAGGGAACAATGAGCAGTTCTTC. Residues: CSVGAGNNEQFF.